What follows is one T cell receptor (beta chain) and its context. Using a J-beta primer mix together with a sample-barcoded 5' primer, a second PCR was run for 7 to 11 cycles. TCRdb analysed the 5' RACE reads with MiXCR anew, one entry per CDR3 protein. In the table there are about 900,000 distinct CDR3 sequences, 48% of which are singletons. This sample was included in a study of blood T cells in healthy people across ages. The CDR3 sequence is 14 residues long. V was cut by 2 bases and J by 5 bases, with 9 bases left in between. CDR1 and CDR2 from the germline V gene are SGHVS and FNYEAQ. This sequence joins TRBV7-6 and TRBJ2-2; possibly TRBD2 for D (5 bases). Sequenced sample: blood. The sequence was obtained from a man aged 30 to 39 in good health. The chain's CDR3 is CASSLKEGTGELFF. As DNA, the CDR3 is TGTGCCAGCAGCTTAAAAGAGGGAACCGGGGAGCTGTTTTTT.